These 14 T cell receptor beta chains originate from one sample sequenced in a study of T-cell memory formation after mild COVID-19. TCRdb re-called the 5' RACE reads through MiXCR, storing one row per CDR3 protein. Of around 150,000 distinct CDR3 sequences listed, around 15% are singletons. The sequenced sample was PBMCs or a T cell subset sorted from them (not recorded which). These TCRs come from an adult woman who had mild COVID-19 (a few samples of this study predate the infection). Cell type and time point are not known.

This rearrangement joins TRBV10-3 to TRBJ2-5, with D possibly TRBD1 on 5 matching bases. The CDR3 has 16 residues. Trimming shortened V by 3 bases and J by 3 bases, and 17 bases separated the two germline ends. Germline assignment: CDR1 ENHRY and CDR2 SYGVKD. CDR3 protein: CAISDGARGIKETQYF. DNA for the CDR3: TGTGCCATCAGTGATGGGGCTAGGGGAATTAAAGAGACCCAGTACTTC.

This clonotype was seen a handful of times. This chain uses TRBV7-9 with TRBJ2-7; D uncertain. The V end lost 1 base, the J end lost 5 bases, and 15 bases lay between the germline ends. CDR1 and CDR2 (germline): SEHNR, FQNEAQ (reference sequence). The CDR3 totals 15 residues. The CDR3, as DNA: TGTGCCAGCAGCTTAGAAGCTCGTGGGTCCAACGAGCAGTACTTC. Encoded protein: CASSLEARGSNEQYF.

This clonotype occurred a few times. The J gene is TRBJ2-3, the V gene TRBV5-1, with D possibly matching TRBD2 (5 bases). In germline, CDR1 is SGHRS, CDR2 YFSETQ. Trimming cost V 5 bases and J 1 base, with 8 bases left between them. The CDR3 length is 13 residues. CDR3 region: CASRRVGTDTQYF. The CDR3 DNA reads TGCGCCAGCAGGCGGGTGGGCACAGATACGCAGTATTTT.

This clonotype was seen a handful of times. This chain uses TRBV10-3 with TRBJ1-2, with 8 bases lining up with TRBD1. V lost 2 bases and J lost 2; bases outside the gene matches: 4. The CDR3 is made up of 15 amino acids. Looked up from germline, CDR1 is ENHRY and CDR2 is SYGVKD. The CDR3 nucleotides read TGTGCCATCAGTGAGCTGGGACAGGCCAACTATGGCTACACCTTC. This encodes CAISELGQANYGYTF.

The chain combines TRBV7-6 with TRBJ2-7; tentatively, D is TRBD1 (6 bases). Germline V lookup: CDR1 SGHVS, CDR2 FNYEAQ. The CDR3 has 15 amino acids. Deletions cut 2 bases from V and 3 bases from J, with 14 bases between. Here the CDR3 DNA reads TGTGCCAGCAGCTTAACCTTGGCAGGGGACTACGAGCAGTACTTC. This encodes CASSLTLAGDYEQYF. The whole variable domain, filled in from reference TRBV7-6 and TRBJ2-7, reads GAGVSQSPRYKVTKRGQDVALRCDPISGHVSLYWYRQALGQGPEFLTYFNYEAQQDKSGLPNDRFSAERPEGSISTLTIQRTEQRDSAMYRCASSLTLAGDYEQYFGPGTRLTVT.

CDR3: CASSHTPVGAATFF. In nucleotides, the CDR3 is TGTGCCAGCAGCCATACCCCCGTTGGAGCAGCGACCTTCTTC. The chain carries TRBV11-2 and TRBJ2-1; the D is unclear. The V gene's germline CDR1 is SGHAT and CDR2 FQNNGV. V was shortened by 5 bases and J by 16 bases, with 24 bases between the two germline ends. The CDR3 is 14 amino acids.

The chain is built from TRBV7-6 and TRBJ2-3; D gene uncertain. The CDR3 totals 15 residues. V was clipped by 0 bases and J by 2 bases, with 9 bases between them. Per the germline V gene, CDR1 is SGHVS and CDR2 is FNYEAQ. The CDR3 bases are TGTGCCAGCAGCTTAGCGGGCGGATACACAGATACGCAGTATTTT. Translating it yields CASSLAGGYTDTQYF.

V is TRBV20-1 and J is TRBJ2-5, with D perhaps given as TRBD1 or TRBD2 (5 bases each). Germline V gene lookup returns CDR1 DFQATT and CDR2 SNEGSKA (reference sequence). The CDR3 runs 16 residues. The germline V and J ends were trimmed by 0 bases and 4 bases, with 18 bases remaining between them. CDR3 amino acids: CSARDPLGVEPETQYF. The CDR3 DNA follows: TGCAGTGCTAGAGACCCCTTGGGGGTAGAACCAGAGACCCAGTACTTC.

This clonotype has more than one count but fewer than ten. This CDR3 is CASSHLGSSYEQYF. The CDR3 nucleotides are TGCGCCAGCAGCCACCTAGGGAGCTCCTACGAGCAGTACTTC. The chain joins TRBV4-1 to TRBJ2-7; a weak D match, TRBD2 (5 bases). Trimming shortened V by 3 bases and J by 0 bases, and 9 bases separated the two germline ends. The length of the CDR3 is 14 residues. From germline, CDR1 is MGHRA and CDR2 YSYEKL.

The J gene is TRBJ2-7, the V gene TRBV20-1; D perhaps matches TRBD2 (6 bases). Deletions cut 6 bases from V and 4 bases from J, with 19 bases between. The CDR3 totals 14 residues. Germline V lookup: CDR1 DFQATT, CDR2 SNEGSKA (reference sequence). The CDR3 coding sequence is TGCAGTGCCATCCCGACCGGGAGAAATTACGAGCAGTACTTC. Amino acids: CSAIPTGRNYEQYF.

There are a few counts of this clonotype. V is TRBV3-1 and J is TRBJ2-3; 8 positions match TRBD2. The germline CDR1 and CDR2 sequences are LGHDT and YNNKEL (reference sequence). The CDR3 spans 15 residues. V lost 8 bases to trimming and J lost 6 bases; unmatched junction nucleotides: 13. The CDR3 sequence: CASCEYGGALDTQYF. Written as DNA, the CDR3 is TGTGCCAGCTGTGAGTACGGGGGGGCCCTCGATACGCAGTATTTT.

This clonotype was seen more than once but under ten times. This sequence joins TRBV29-1 and TRBJ1-3; the D gene is possibly TRBD1 (6 bases). Germline V gene lookup returns CDR1 SQVTM and CDR2 ANQGSEA. The CDR3 is made up of 14 amino acids. V was trimmed by 3 bases and J by 2 bases, leaving 11 bases between them. The CDR3 sequence: CSVDLEGAGNTIYF. The CDR3 nucleotides read TGCAGCGTTGATTTAGAGGGGGCTGGAAACACCATATATTTT.

The chain couples TRBV18 to TRBJ2-3, with 7 bases identical to TRBD1. The V gene's germline CDR1 is KGHSH and CDR2 LQKENI. This CDR3 comprises 16 residues. The J segment lost 4 bases and the V segment lost 3 bases, leaving 10 bases of the junction unmatched. For the CDR3, the DNA is TGTGCCAGCTCACCTTGGGACAGTTCCTCACCAGATACGCAGTATTTT. Protein product: CASSPWDSSSPDTQYF. Drawing the rest from reference TRBV18 and TRBJ2-3, the complete variable domain is NAGVMQNPRHLVRRRGQEARLRCSPMKGHSHVYWYRQLPEEGLKFMVYLQKENIIDESGMPKERFSAEFPKEGPSILRIQQVVRGDSAAYFCASSPWDSSSPDTQYFGPGTRLTVL.

The chain employs TRBV2 and TRBJ2-2, with 7 nucleotides matching TRBD2. CDR3 size: 16 residues. Germline values: CDR1 SNHLY, CDR2 FYNNEI. After removal of 2 bases from V and 0 bases from J, the junction contained 3 bases not matched to a gene. Written as DNA, the CDR3 is TGTGCCAGCAGTGAACGGGGGGTCCCGAACACCGGGGAGCTGTTTTTT. It specifies CASSERGVPNTGELFF.